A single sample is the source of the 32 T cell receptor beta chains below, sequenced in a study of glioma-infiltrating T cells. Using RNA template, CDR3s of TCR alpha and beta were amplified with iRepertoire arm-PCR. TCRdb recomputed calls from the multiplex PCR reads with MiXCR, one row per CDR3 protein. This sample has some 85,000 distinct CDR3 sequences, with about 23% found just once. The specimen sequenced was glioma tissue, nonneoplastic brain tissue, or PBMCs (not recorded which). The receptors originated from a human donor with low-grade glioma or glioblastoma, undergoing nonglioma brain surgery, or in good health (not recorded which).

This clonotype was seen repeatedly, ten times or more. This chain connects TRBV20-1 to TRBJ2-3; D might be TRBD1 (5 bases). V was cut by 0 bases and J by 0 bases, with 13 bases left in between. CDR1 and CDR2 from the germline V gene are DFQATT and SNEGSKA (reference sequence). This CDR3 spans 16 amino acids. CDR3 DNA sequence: TGCAGTGCTAGAGATTGGGGCAGTCCGAGCACAGATACGCAGTATTTT. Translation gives CSARDWGSPSTDTQYF.

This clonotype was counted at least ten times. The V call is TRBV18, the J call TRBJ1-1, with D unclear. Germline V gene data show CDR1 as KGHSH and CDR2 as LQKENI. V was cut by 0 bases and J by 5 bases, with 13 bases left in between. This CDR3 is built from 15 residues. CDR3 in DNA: TGTGCCAGCTCACCACCGGCGGAAGGGTGGACTGAAGCTTTCTTT. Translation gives CASSPPAEGWTEAFF.

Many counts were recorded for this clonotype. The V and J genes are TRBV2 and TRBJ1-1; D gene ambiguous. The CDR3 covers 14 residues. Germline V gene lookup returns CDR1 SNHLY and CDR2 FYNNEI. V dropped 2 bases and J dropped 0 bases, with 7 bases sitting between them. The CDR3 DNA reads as TGTGCCAGCAGTGAAAGCCGGATGAACACTGAAGCTTTCTTT. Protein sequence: CASSESRMNTEAFF.

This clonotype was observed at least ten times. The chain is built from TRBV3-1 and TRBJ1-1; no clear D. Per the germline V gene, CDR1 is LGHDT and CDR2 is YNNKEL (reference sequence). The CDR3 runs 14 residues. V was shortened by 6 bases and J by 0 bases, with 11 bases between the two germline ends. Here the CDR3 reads CASRLGSMNTEAFF. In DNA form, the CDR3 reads TGTGCCAGCAGGCTTGGGAGTATGAACACTGAAGCTTTCTTT.

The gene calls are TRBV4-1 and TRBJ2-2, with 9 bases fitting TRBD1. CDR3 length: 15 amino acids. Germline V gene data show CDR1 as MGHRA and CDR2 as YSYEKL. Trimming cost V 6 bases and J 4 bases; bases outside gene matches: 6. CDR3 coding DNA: TGCGCCAGCAGTCCCCGGGACAGGGCCACCGGGGAGCTGTTTTTT. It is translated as CASSPRDRATGELFF.

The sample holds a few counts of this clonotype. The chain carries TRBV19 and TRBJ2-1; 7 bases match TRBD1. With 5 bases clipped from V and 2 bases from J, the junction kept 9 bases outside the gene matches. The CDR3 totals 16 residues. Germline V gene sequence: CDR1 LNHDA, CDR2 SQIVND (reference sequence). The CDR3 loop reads CASSPQDRATYNEQFF. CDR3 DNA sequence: TGTGCCAGTAGTCCCCAAGACAGGGCAACCTACAATGAGCAGTTCTTC. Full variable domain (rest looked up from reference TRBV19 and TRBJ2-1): DGGITQSPKYLFRKEGQNVTLSCEQNLNHDAMYWYRQDPGQGLRLIYYSQIVNDFQKGDIAEGYSVSREKKESFPLTVTSAQKNPTAFYLCASSPQDRATYNEQFFGPGTRLTVL.

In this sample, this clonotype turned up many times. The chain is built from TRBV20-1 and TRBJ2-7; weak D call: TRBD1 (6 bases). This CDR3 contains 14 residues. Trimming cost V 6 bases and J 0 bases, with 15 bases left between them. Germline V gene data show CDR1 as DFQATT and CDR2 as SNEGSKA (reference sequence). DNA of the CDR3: TGCAGTGCCGTCGGGCAGGGGACCTCCTACGAGCAGTACTTC. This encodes CSAVGQGTSYEQYF.

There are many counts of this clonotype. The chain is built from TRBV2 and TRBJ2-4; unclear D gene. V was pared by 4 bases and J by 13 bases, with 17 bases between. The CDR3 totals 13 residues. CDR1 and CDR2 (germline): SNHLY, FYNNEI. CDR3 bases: TGTGCCAGCAGTGTAGGGCAGCCCACGGTCCAGTACTTC. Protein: CASSVGQPTVQYF. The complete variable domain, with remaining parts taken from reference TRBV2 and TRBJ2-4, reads EPEVTQTPSHQVTQMGQEVILRCVPISNHLYFYWYRQILGQKVEFLVSFYNNEISEKSEIFDDQFSVERPDGSNFTLKIRSTKLEDSAMYFCASSVGQPTVQYFGAGTRLSVL.

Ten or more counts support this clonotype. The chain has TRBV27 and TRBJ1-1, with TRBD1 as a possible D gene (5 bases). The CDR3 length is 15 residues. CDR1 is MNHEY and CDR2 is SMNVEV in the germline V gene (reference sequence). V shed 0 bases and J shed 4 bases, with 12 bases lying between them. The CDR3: CASSLSPTGLTEAFF. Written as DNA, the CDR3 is TGTGCCAGCAGTTTATCTCCAACAGGCCTCACTGAAGCTTTCTTT.

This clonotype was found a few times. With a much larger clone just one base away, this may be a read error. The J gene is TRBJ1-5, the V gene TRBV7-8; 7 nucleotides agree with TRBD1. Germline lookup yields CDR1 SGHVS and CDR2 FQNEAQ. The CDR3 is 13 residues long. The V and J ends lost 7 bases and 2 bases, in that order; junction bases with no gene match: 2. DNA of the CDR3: TGTGCCAGCACCGACAGGGGCAATCAGCCCCAGCATTTT. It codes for CASTDRGNQPQHF.

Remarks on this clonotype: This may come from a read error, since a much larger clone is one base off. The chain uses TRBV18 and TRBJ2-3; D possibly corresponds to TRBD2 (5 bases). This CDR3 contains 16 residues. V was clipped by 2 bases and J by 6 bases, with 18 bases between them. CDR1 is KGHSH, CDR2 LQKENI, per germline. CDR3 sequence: CASSPMASTGLDTQYF. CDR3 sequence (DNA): TGTGCCAGCTCACCAATGGCTAGCACGGGTCTGGATACGCAGTATTTT. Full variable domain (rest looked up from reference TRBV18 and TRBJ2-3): NAGVMQNPRHLVRRRGQEARLRCSPMKGHSHVYWYRQLPEEGLKFMVYLQKENIIDESGMPKERFSAEFPKEGPSILRIQQVVRGDSAAYFCASSPMASTGLDTQYFGPGTRLTVL.

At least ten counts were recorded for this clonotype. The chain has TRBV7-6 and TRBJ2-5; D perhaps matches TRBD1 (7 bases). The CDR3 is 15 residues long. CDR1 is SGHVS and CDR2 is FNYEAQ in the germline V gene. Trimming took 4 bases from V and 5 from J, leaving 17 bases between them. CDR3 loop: CASSSVPGGIETQYF. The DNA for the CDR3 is TGTGCCAGCAGCTCGGTGCCAGGGGGGATTGAGACCCAGTACTTC.

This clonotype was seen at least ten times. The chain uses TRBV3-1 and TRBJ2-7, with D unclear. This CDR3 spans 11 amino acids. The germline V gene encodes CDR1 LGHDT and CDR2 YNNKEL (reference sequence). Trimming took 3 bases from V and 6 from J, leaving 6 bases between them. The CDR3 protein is CASSQVGEQYF. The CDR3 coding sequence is TGTGCCAGCAGCCAGGTAGGCGAGCAGTACTTC.

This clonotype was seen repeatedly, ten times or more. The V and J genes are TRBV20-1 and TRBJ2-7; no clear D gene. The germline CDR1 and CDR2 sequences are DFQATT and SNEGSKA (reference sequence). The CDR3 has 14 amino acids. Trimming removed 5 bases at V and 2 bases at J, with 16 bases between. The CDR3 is CSAARENRAYEQYF. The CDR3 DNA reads TGCAGTGCTGCACGCGAAAATAGAGCCTACGAGCAGTACTTC.

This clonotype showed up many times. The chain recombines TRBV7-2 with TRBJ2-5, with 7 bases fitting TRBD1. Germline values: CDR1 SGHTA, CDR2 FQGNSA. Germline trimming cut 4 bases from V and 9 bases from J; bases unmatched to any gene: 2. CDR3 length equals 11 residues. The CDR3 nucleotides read TGTGCCAGCAGCTACCAGGGGGCCCAGTACTTC. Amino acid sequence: CASSYQGAQYF.

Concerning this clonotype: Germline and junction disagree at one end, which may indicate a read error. The chain's CDR3 is CASSNQGRYGQYF. DNA of the CDR3: TGCGCCAGCAGCAATCAGGGAAGATACGGGCAGTACTTC. The rearrangement joins TRBV5-1 to TRBJ2-7; TRBD1 is a possible D gene (5 bases). This CDR3 has 13 residues. Germline CDR1 is SGHRS and CDR2 is YFSETQ.

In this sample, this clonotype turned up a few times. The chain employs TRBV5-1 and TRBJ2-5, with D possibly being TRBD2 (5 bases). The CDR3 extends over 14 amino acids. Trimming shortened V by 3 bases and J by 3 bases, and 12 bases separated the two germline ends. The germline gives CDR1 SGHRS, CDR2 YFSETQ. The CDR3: CASSSRPGEETQYF. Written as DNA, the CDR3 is TGCGCCAGCAGCTCGAGGCCCGGGGAAGAGACCCAGTACTTC.

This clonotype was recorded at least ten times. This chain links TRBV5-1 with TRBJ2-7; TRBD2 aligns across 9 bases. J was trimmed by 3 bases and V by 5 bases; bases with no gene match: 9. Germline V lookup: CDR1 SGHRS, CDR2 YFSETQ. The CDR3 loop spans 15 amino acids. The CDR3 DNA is TGCGCCAGCAGTTTGTGGACTAGCGTAAACTACGAGCAGTACTTC. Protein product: CASSLWTSVNYEQYF.

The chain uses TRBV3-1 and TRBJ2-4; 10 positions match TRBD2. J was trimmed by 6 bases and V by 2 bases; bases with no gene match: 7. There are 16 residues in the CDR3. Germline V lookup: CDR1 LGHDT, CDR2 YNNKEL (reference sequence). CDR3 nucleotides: TGTGCCAGCAGCCAACTTAGCGGGGGGCTTCTAAACATTCAGTACTTC. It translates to CASSQLSGGLLNIQYF.

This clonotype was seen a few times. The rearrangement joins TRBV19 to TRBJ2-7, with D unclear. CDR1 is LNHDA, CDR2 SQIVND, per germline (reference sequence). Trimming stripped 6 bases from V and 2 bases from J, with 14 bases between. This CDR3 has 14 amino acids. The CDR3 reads CASRTGHPPYEQYF. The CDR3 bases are TGTGCCAGTAGGACCGGCCACCCCCCCTACGAGCAGTACTTC.

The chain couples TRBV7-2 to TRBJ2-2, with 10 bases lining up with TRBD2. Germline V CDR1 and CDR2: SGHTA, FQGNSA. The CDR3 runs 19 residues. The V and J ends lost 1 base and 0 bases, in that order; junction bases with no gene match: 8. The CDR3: CASSLVRTSGTTNTGELFF. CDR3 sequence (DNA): TGTGCCAGCAGCTTAGTTAGGACTAGCGGTACTACGAACACCGGGGAGCTGTTTTTT. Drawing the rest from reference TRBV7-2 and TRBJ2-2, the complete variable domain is GAGVSQSPSNKVTEKGKDVELRCDPISGHTALYWYRQSLGQGLEFLIYFQGNSAPDKSGLPSDRFSAERTGGSVSTLTIQRTQQEDSAVYLCASSLVRTSGTTNTGELFFGEGSRLTVL.

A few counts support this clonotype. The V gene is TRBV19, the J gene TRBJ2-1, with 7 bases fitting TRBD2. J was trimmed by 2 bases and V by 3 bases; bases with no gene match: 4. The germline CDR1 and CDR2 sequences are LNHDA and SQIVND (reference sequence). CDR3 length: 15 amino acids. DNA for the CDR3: TGTGCCAGTAGTATCCGCGGGGGAGCCTACAATGAGCAGTTCTTC. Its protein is CASSIRGGAYNEQFF. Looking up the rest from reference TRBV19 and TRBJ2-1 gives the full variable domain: DGGITQSPKYLFRKEGQNVTLSCEQNLNHDAMYWYRQDPGQGLRLIYYSQIVNDFQKGDIAEGYSVSREKKESFPLTVTSAQKNPTAFYLCASSIRGGAYNEQFFGPGTRLTVL.

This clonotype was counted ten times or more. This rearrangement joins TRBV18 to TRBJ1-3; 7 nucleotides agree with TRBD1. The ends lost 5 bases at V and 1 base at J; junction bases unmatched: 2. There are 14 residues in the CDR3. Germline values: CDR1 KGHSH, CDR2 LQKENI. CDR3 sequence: CASSAGQSGNTIYF. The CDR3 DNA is TGTGCCAGCTCAGCGGGACAGTCTGGAAACACCATATATTTT.

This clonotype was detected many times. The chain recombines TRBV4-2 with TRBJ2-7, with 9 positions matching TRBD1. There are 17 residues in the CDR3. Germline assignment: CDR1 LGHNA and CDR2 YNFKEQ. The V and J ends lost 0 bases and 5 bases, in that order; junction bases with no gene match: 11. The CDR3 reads CASSQDISGTGSNEQYF. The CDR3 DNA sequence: TGTGCCAGCAGCCAAGATATCAGTGGGACAGGGTCCAACGAGCAGTACTTC.

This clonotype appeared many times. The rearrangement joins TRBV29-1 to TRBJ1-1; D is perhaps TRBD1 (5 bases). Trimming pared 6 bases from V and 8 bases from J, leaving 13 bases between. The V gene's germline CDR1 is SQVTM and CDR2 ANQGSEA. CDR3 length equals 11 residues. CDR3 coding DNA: TGCAGCGTGGGGGATGGGTTCGAAGCTTTCTTT. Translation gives CSVGDGFEAFF.

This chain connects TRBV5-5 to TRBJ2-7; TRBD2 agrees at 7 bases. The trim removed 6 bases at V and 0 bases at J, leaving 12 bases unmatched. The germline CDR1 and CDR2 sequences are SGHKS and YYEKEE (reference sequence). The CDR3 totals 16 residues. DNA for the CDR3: TGTGCCAGCACCAACTCCGGGAGGCTTTCCTCCTACGAGCAGTACTTC. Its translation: CASTNSGRLSSYEQYF.

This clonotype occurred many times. The CDR3 reads CASRDQMNTEAFF. The CDR3 DNA is TGCGCCAGCAGGGATCAGATGAACACTGAAGCTTTCTTT. The V and J genes are TRBV5-1 and TRBJ1-1; D is undetermined. The CDR3 contains 13 residues. Germline CDR1 and CDR2: SGHRS and YFSETQ. The V gene lost 5 bases and the J gene lost 0 bases, with 8 bases spanning the gap.

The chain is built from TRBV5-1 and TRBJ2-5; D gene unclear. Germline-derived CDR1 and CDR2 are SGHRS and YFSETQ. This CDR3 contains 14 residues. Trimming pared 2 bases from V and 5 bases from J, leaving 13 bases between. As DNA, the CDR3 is TGCGCCAGCAGCTTAGGGCAGCTGAGGGAGACCCAGTACTTC. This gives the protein CASSLGQLRETQYF.

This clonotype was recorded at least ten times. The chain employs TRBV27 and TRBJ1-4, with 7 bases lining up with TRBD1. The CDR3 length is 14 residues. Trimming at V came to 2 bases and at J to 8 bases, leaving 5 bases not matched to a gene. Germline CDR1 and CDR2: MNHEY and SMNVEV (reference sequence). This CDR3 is CASSLQTGLEKLFF. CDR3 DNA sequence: TGTGCCAGCAGTTTACAGACAGGGCTGGAAAAACTGTTTTTT.

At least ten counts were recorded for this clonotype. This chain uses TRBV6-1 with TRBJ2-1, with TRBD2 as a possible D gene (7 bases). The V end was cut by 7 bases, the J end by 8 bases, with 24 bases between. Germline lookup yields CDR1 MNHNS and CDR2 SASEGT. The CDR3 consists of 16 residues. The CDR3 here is CASIKLGGGRGDEQFF. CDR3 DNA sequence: TGTGCCAGCATCAAATTAGGGGGGGGCCGAGGCGATGAGCAGTTCTTC.

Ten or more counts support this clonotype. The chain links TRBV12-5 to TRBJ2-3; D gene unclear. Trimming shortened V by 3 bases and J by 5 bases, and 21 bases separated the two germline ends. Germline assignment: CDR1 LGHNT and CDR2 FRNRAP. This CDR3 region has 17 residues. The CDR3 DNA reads TGTGCTAGTGGTTTTATCTTGGGGATGAGGATAGGAGATACGCAGTATTTT. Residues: CASGFILGMRIGDTQYF.

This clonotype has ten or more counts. The CDR3 loop reads CASSLDDNYGYTF. As DNA, the CDR3 is TGTGCCAGCAGCTTGGACGACAACTATGGCTACACCTTC. The J gene is TRBJ1-2, the V gene TRBV5-6; no firm D call. The germline V gene has CDR1 SGHDT and CDR2 YYEEEE. The CDR3 loop spans 13 amino acids. Trimming removed 0 bases at V and 2 bases at J, with 5 bases between.